This T cell receptor (beta chain) is from a study of CD8+ T cells in alopecia areata. Study at large: Treated patients were given oral tofacitinib, which was dosed at 5 to 10 mg twice daily. A 6-month period off drug followed tofacitinib, which lasted 6 to 18 months. Study-level results: Shared TCR sequences were less clear between patients than in mice, possibly partly from HLA diversity.

The study team obtained lesional scalp punch biopsies and peripheral blood from alopecia areata patients. This clone has just a few counts. Its antigen is not known. Germline assignment: CDR1 SQVTM and CDR2 ANQGSEA. The V and J ends lost 0 bases and 12 bases, in that order; junction bases with no gene match: 12. This CDR3 is built from 16 residues. It was cDNA, reverse transcribed from extracted RNA, that served as the sequencing template. The protocol was immunoSEQ multiplex PCR, while the TCRdb copy is restricted to in-frame clones and leaves out a portion. The sample has some 200,000 clones, 50% to 70% seen once; the top ten hold around 15%.

The specimen was CD4+ T cells sorted from blood, collected at week 0. The chain couples TRBV29-1 to TRBJ2-1; 12 nucleotides agree with TRBD2. This sequence was found in a human donor with alopecia areata. Written as DNA, the CDR3 is TGCAGCGTTGAAGATCCTTTCTCGACTAGCGGGGGCAGGCAGTTCTTC. This codes for CSVEDPFSTSGGRQFF.